The next 5 T cell receptor beta chains were all read from a single sample in a study of blood T cell repertoires in COVID-19. Some clones are missing from TCRdb's copy, which holds only in-frame ones; the method was immunoSEQ multiplex PCR. The table has about 220,000 clones, roughly 84% seen once; the top ten hold about 3.9%. Sequenced material: peripheral blood. Receptors originate from a woman of 80 years or more with acute or convalescent COVID-19.

The V gene is TRBV29-1, the J gene TRBJ1-1; perhaps TRBD1 as D (5 bases). This CDR3 has 11 residues. V shed 8 bases and J shed 5 bases, with 12 bases lying between them. The germline V gene has CDR1 SQVTM and CDR2 ANQGSEA. CDR3 nucleotide sequence: TGCAGCTCTGAGGAGGGGACTGAAGCTTTCTTT. Translating gives CSSEEGTEAFF.

V usage is TRBV4-2 and J usage is TRBJ2-6; TRBD1 might be the D (5 bases). This CDR3 has 17 amino acids. The V gene lost 0 bases and the J gene lost 1 base, with 10 bases spanning the gap. Per germline, CDR1 LGHNA and CDR2 YNFKEQ. The CDR3 sequence is CASSQETGYSGANVLTF. The CDR3 nucleotides are TGTGCCAGCAGCCAAGAAACAGGATATTCTGGGGCCAACGTCCTGACTTTC.

The rearrangement links TRBV3-1 (or the pseudogene TRBV3-2) to TRBJ2-7; 10 bases map to TRBD1. The CDR3 is 16 amino acids. Germline CDR1 LGHDT, CDR2 YNNKEL (reference sequence). The V and J ends lost 8 bases and 4 bases, in that order; junction bases with no gene match: 14. The CDR3, as DNA: TGTGCCAGCCACCCGACAGGGGGCAACTCCCCTTACGAGCAGTACTTC. This sequence encodes CASHPTGGNSPYEQYF.

This chain uses TRBV6-6 with TRBJ1-2; D not resolved. This CDR3 is 16 amino acids long. Germline CDR1 MNHNY, CDR2 SVGAGI (reference sequence). The V gene lost 4 bases and the J gene lost 0 bases, with 15 bases spanning the gap. CDR3 protein: CASSSYRQDSNYGYTF. CDR3 nucleotide sequence: TGTGCCAGCAGTTCATATCGCCAGGATTCTAACTATGGCTACACCTTC.

The chain joins TRBV2 to TRBJ1-2; TRBD1 is a possible D gene (5 bases). The germline V and J ends were trimmed by 1 base and 7 bases, with 22 bases remaining between them. CDR1 is SNHLY, CDR2 FYNNEI, per germline. This CDR3 spans 17 amino acids. The CDR3 loop is CASSEGAVKSRRGGYTF. CDR3 DNA: TGTGCCAGCAGTGAAGGGGCGGTAAAAAGCCGGAGGGGTGGCTACACCTTC.